Listed here is a single TCR beta chain. What it binds is unknown. Germline V gives CDR1 SGHNT, CDR2 YENEEA. The CDR3 is made up of 15 amino acids. Deletions cut 1 base from V and 4 bases from J, with 13 bases between. The data derive from a study of PD-1 blockade in classical Hodgkin lymphoma. Study-wide findings and caveats: Complete responders had baseline diversity similar to newly diagnosed patients.

TCRdb's table, derived via immunoSEQ multiplex PCR, lists solely in-frame clones and lacks some. The profile shows around 99,000 clones, roughly 81% of them singletons. The patients all showed relapse after autologous stem cell transplantation, while their brentuximab vedotin exposure varied. Complete response, partial response or progressive disease made up the best responses. Sample: peripheral blood mononuclear cells (PBMCs), taken before the second cycle of nivolumab. This sequence originates from a human donor with classical Hodgkin lymphoma. This chain connects TRBV11-3 to TRBJ2-5, with D maybe TRBD1 (8 bases). The CDR3 nucleotides are TGTGCCAGCAGCTTAGGGACAGGGAGGGGAGAGACCCAGTACTTC. This translates into CASSLGTGRGETQYF.